The 8 T cell receptor beta chains presented below share a single source sample, sequenced in a study of OX40 agonist ivuxolimab in advanced cancers. This table comes from immunoSEQ multiplex PCR, and its TCRdb copy is limited to in-frame clones, with some not included. The profile covers more than 70,000 clones, with nearly 90% appearing a single time and about an eighth taken by the ten largest. Material: CD4+ or CD8+ T cells sorted from blood, obtained in a trial of the OX40 agonist ivuxolimab. The receptors were gathered from an adult with an advanced solid tumor such as melanoma, head and neck, liver or kidney cancer.

The DNA of the CDR3 is TGCGCCAGCAGCTTTGCCCAGGGGAGCTCCTACGAGCAGTACTTC. Its translation is CASSFAQGSSYEQYF. The chain combines TRBV5-1 with TRBJ2-7, with a possible D match to TRBD1 (6 bases). Germline V gives CDR1 SGHRS, CDR2 YFSETQ. The length of the CDR3 is 15 residues. V shed 2 bases and J shed 0 bases, with 12 bases lying between them.

This rearrangement joins TRBV15 to TRBJ2-1; 8 bases agree with TRBD2. Germline lookup yields CDR1 LNHNV and CDR2 YYDKDF (reference sequence). J gave up 2 bases and V 8 bases, and 5 bases lay outside the gene matches. CDR3 size: 14 residues. The CDR3 coding sequence is TGTGCCACCCAGCCCGGGGGGGCCTACAATGAGCAGTTCTTC. Protein product: CATQPGGAYNEQFF.

The chain employs TRBV18 and TRBJ1-2; D perhaps matches TRBD1 (5 bases). The ends were cut back, 4 bases at V and 6 bases at J, with 27 bases in the middle. Germline assignment: CDR1 KGHSH and CDR2 LQKENI. CDR3 size: 18 residues. The CDR3 is CASSRLGPGTDVLNGYTF. The CDR3 nucleotides are TGTGCCAGCTCACGATTGGGACCCGGGACCGACGTGCTTAATGGCTACACCTTC.

The J gene is TRBJ2-1, the V gene TRBV2, with D possibly TRBD2 on 6 matching bases. V was shortened by 6 bases and J by 5 bases, with 17 bases between the two germline ends. Germline-derived CDR1 and CDR2 are SNHLY and FYNNEI. This CDR3 spans 15 amino acids. The CDR3 spells CASRSGDSPNNEQFF. CDR3 coding DNA: TGTGCCAGCAGGAGTGGGGACTCACCCAACAATGAGCAGTTCTTC.

The rearrangement links TRBV5-1 to TRBJ2-5; D ambiguous. Trimming left V 5 bases short and J 2 bases short, with 7 bases between. The CDR3 spans 12 residues. In germline, CDR1 is SGHRS, CDR2 YFSETQ. CDR3 coding DNA: TGCGCCAGCAGTTATGATCAAGAGACCCAGTACTTC. This sequence encodes CASSYDQETQYF.

J is TRBJ2-5 and V is TRBV9; 9 bases are shared with TRBD2. The CDR3 extends over 15 amino acids. Trimming at V came to 0 bases and at J to 1 base, leaving 1 base not matched to a gene. CDR1 is SGDLS and CDR2 is YYNGEE in the germline V gene. The CDR3: CASSVETSGQETQYF. The CDR3 DNA follows: TGTGCCAGCAGCGTAGAGACTAGCGGCCAAGAGACCCAGTACTTC.

This chain joins TRBV19 and TRBJ2-7; D unresolved. Trimming shortened V by 1 base and J by 4 bases, and 8 bases separated the two germline ends. Germline loops: CDR1 LNHDA, CDR2 SQIVND (reference sequence). The CDR3 has 13 residues. CDR3 in DNA: TGTGCCAGTAGTATAGCCCCCATGTACGAGCAGTACTTC. Residues: CASSIAPMYEQYF.

This chain joins TRBV5-1 and TRBJ1-1; tentatively, D is TRBD1 (5 bases). This CDR3 contains 17 residues. The germline gives CDR1 SGHRS, CDR2 YFSETQ. Trimming removed 3 bases at V and 2 bases at J, with 20 bases between. As DNA, the CDR3 is TGCGCCAGCAGCTCCCCCTTTGGACGCCGGACAAACACTGAAGCTTTCTTT. This encodes CASSSPFGRRTNTEAFF.